This T cell receptor beta chain was retrieved from a study of T cells in Graves' hyperthyroidism and ophthalmopathy. General study findings and limits: Clonotypes that were expanded in thyroid above 0.001 mostly appeared in blood too.

Details on this clonotype: What it binds is not known.

V shed 6 bases and J shed 0 bases, with 15 bases lying between them. Germline CDR1 reads MDHEN; CDR2 reads SYDVKM. The CDR3 runs to 16 residues. Disease duration was under 3 months in the ophthalmopathy patients, who also had a Clinical Activity Score of at least 3 and a NOSPECS grade of at least 4. Out of roughly 10 ml of fresh peripheral blood came the PBMCs. The investigators amplified TCR beta CDR3 regions from RNA transcripts. First-round RT-PCR targeting the TCR CDR3 was performed with the HTBI primer set. TCRdb re-called the multiplex PCR reads with MiXCR, one entry per CDR3 protein. The table shows about 600,000 distinct CDR3 sequences, with around 15% occurring only once.

This chain joins TRBV28 and TRBJ1-5, with D unresolved. Material for sequencing was blood. This clonotype originated in a woman aged 40 to 55 with Graves' ophthalmopathy. DNA for the CDR3: TGTGCCAGCAGAACTCAAGCCGGTTATAGCAATCAGCCCCAGCATTTT. As protein: CASRTQAGYSNQPQHF.